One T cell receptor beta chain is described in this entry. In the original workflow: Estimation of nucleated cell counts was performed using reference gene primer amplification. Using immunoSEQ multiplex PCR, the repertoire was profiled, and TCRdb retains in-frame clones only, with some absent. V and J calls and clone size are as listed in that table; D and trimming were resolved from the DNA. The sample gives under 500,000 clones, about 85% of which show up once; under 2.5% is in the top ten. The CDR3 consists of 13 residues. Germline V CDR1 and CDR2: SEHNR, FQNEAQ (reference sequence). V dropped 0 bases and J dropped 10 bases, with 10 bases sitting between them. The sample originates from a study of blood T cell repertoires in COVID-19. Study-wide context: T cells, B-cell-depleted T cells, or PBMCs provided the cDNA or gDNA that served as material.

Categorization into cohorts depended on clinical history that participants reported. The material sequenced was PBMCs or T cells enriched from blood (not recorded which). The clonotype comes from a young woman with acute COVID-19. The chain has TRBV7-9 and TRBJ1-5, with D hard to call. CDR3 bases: TGTGCCAGCAGCTTAGCGCGGAACCATCCCCAGCATTTT. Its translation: CASSLARNHPQHF.